This T cell receptor (beta chain) appears in the sequencing data of a study of a mutant IDH1 vaccine in newly diagnosed glioma. The overall study: Vaccination was launched 4-6 weeks after radiotherapy alone, or with temozolomide cycles. The treated group averaged about 41 years old and was roughly 60% male, approximately 38% female. Week 35 brought visit V12, which was followed by visit V13 at week 47. Notes on the study in general: Apparently, pseudoprogression bore no relation to changes among the top peripheral T cell clonotypes.

Germline V gene data show CDR1 as LGHNA and CDR2 as YNFKEQ. With 4 bases removed from V and 3 bases from J, the gap between germline ends came to 19 bases. The CDR3 extends over 16 amino acids. Produced via immunoSEQ multiplex PCR; TCRdb's table is partial and in-frame only. The table has about 94,000 clones, roughly 86% seen once. About this clone itself: Its antigen is unidentified.

Time point of the sample: week 47, end of study. The content of each vaccine dose was 300 ug of mutant IDH1 20-mer peptide, and topical imiquimod accompanied it. The chain links TRBV4-2 to TRBJ2-7; D is possibly TRBD1 or TRBD2 (5 bases each). The TCR originated in a woman in her fifties or sixties with glioma. The sample in question was PBMCs, obtained from a glioma patient whose treatment included an IDH1 peptide vaccine. CDR3 protein: CASSPNRDLVRYEQYF. CDR3 coding DNA: TGTGCCAGCAGCCCAAACCGGGACCTCGTCCGCTACGAGCAGTACTTC.